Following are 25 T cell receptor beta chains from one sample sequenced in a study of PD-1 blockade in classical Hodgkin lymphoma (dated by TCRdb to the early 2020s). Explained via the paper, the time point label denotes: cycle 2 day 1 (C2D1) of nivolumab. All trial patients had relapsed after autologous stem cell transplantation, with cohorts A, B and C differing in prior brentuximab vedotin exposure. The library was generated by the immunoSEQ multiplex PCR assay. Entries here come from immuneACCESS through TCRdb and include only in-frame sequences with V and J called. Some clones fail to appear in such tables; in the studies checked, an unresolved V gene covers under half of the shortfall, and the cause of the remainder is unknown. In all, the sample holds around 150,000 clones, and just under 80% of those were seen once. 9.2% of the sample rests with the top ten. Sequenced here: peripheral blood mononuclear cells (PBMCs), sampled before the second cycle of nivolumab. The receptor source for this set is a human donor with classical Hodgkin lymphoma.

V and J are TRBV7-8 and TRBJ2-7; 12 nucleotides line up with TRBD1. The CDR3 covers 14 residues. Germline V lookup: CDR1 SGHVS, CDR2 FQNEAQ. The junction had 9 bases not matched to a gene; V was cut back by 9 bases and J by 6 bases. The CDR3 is CASTSGTGGIEQYF. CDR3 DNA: TGTGCCAGTACTTCCGGGACAGGGGGCATCGAGCAGTACTTC.

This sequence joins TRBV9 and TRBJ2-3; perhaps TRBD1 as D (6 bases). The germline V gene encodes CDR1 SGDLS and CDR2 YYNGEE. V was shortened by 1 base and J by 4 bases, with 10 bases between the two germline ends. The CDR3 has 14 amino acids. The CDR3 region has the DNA TGTGCCAGCAGCGTACGCAGGGGATCAGATACGCAGTATTTT. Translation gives CASSVRRGSDTQYF.

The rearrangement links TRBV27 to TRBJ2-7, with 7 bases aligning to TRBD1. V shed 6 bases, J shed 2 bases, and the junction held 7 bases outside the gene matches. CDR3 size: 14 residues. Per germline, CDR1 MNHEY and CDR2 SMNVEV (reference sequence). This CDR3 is CASSRDRFTYEQYF. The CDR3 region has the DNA TGTGCCAGCAGCAGGGACAGATTTACCTACGAGCAGTACTTC.

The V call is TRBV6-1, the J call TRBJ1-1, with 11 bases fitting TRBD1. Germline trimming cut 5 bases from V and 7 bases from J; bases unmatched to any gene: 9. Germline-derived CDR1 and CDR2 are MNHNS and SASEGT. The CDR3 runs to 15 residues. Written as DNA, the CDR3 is TGTGCCAGCAGTACCCGGGACAGGGGGGGCAATGAAGCTTTCTTT. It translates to CASSTRDRGGNEAFF.

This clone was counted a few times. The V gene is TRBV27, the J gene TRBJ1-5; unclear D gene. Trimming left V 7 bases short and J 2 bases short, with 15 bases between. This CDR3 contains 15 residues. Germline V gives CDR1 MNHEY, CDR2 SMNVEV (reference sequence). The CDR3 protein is CASTLRAGGNQPQHF. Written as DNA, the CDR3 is TGTGCCAGCACCCTGAGGGCAGGTGGCAATCAGCCCCAGCATTTT.

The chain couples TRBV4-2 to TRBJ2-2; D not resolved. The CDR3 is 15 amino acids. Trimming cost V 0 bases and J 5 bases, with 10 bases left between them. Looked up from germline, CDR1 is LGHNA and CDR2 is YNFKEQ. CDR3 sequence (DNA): TGTGCCAGCAGCCAAGAGGTGGGCCGAACCGGGGAGCTGTTTTTT. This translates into CASSQEVGRTGELFF.

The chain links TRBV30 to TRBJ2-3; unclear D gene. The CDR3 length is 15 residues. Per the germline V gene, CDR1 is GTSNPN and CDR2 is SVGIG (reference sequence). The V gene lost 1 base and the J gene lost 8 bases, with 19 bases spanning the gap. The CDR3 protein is CAWSAGITALGTQYF. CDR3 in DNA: TGTGCCTGGAGTGCAGGCATCACCGCGTTGGGTACGCAGTATTTT.

CDR3 in amino acids: CASSSQGFASQPQHF. CDR3 nucleotides: TGTGCCAGCAGCTCACAGGGTTTTGCGTCCCAGCCCCAGCATTTT. The chain joins TRBV5-5 to TRBJ1-5; perhaps TRBD1 as D (6 bases). Germline V gives CDR1 SGHKS, CDR2 YYEKEE (reference sequence). The CDR3 length is 15 residues. V lost 3 bases to trimming and J lost 7 bases, with 17 bases between them. The complete variable domain, with remaining parts taken from reference TRBV5-5 and TRBJ1-5, reads DAGVTQSPTHLIKTRGQQVTLRCSPISGHKSVSWYQQVLGQGPQFIFQYYEKEERGRGNFPDRFSARQFPNYSSELNVNALLLGDSALYLCASSSQGFASQPQHFGDGTRLSIL.

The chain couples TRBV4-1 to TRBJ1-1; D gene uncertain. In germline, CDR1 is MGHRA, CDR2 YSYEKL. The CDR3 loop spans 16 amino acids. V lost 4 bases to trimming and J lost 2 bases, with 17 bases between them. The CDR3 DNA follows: TGCGCCAGCAGCCTGTCGGAGAGGGAAGTTAACACTGAAGCTTTCTTT. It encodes CASSLSEREVNTEAFF.

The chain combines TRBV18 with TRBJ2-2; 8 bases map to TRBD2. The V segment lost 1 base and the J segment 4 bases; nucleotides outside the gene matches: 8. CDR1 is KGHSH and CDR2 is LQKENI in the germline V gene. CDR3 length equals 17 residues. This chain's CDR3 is CASSPRPGGPGTGELFF. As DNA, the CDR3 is TGTGCCAGCTCACCACGACCGGGGGGGCCCGGCACCGGGGAGCTGTTTTTT. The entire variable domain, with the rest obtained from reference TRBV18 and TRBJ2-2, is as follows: NAGVMQNPRHLVRRRGQEARLRCSPMKGHSHVYWYRQLPEEGLKFMVYLQKENIIDESGMPKERFSAEFPKEGPSILRIQQVVRGDSAAYFCASSPRPGGPGTGELFFGEGSRLTVL.

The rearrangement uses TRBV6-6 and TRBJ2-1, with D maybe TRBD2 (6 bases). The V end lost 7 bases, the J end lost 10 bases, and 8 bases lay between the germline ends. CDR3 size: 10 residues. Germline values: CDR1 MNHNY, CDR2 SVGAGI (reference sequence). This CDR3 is CASKGLEQFF. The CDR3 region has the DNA TGTGCCAGCAAAGGACTAGAGCAGTTCTTC.

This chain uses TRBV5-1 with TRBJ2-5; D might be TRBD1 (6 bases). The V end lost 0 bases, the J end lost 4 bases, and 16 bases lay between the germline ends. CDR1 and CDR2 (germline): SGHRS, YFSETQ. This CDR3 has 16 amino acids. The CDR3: CASSLERQTGRETQYF. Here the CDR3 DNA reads TGCGCCAGCAGCTTGGAGCGACAAACAGGGAGAGAGACCCAGTACTTC.

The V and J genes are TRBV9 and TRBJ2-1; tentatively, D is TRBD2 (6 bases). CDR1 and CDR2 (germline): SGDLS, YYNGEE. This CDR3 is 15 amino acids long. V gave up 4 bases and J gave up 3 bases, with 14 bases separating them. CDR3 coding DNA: TGTGCCAGCAGCCCCATGGGACTTATCTACAATGAGCAGTTCTTC. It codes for CASSPMGLIYNEQFF.

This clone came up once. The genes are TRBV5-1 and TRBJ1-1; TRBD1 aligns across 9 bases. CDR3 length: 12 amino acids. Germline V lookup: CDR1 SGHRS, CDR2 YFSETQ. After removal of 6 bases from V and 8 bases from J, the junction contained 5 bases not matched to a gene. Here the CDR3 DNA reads TGCGCCAGCACAAAGGACAGGGGCGAAGCTTTCTTT. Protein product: CASTKDRGEAFF. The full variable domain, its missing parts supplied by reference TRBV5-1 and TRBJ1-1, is KAGVTQTPRYLIKTRGQQVTLSCSPISGHRSVSWYQQTPGQGLQFLFEYFSETQRNKGNFPGRFSGRQFSNSRSEMNVSTLELGDSALYLCASTKDRGEAFFGQGTRLTVV.

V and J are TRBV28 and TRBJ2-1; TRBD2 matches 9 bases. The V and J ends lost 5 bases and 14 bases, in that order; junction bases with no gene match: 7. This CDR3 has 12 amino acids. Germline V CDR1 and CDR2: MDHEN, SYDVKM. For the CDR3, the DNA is TGTGCCAGCAGTCTCATGAAGCGGGAGGAGTTCTTC. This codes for CASSLMKREEFF. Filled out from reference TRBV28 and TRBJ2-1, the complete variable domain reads DVKVTQSSRYLVKRTGEKVFLECVQDMDHENMFWYRQDPGLGLRLIYFSYDVKMKEKGDIPEGYSVSREKKERFSLILESASTNQTSMYLCASSLMKREEFFGPGTRLTVL.

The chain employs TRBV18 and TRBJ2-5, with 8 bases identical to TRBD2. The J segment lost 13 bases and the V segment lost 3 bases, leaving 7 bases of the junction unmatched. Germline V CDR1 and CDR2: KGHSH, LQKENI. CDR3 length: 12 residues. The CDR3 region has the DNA TGTGCCAGCTCACCGGGAGCGGGGGACTCGTACTTC. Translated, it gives CASSPGAGDSYF.

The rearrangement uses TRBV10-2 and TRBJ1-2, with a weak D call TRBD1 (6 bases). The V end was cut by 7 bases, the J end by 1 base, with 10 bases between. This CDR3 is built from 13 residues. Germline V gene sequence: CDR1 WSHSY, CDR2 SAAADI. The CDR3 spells CASTGGLNYGYTF. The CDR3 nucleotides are TGCGCCAGCACTGGGGGCCTTAACTATGGCTACACCTTC.

This CDR3 is CASSLARLPQETQYF. The CDR3 DNA reads TGTGCCAGCAGTTTGGCCCGTCTACCACAAGAGACCCAGTACTTC. V is TRBV28 and J is TRBJ2-5, with D uncertain. Trimming stripped 3 bases from V and 2 bases from J, with 13 bases between. The germline V gene has CDR1 MDHEN and CDR2 SYDVKM. The CDR3 is 15 residues long. The full variable domain, its missing parts supplied by reference TRBV28 and TRBJ2-5, is DVKVTQSSRYLVKRTGEKVFLECVQDMDHENMFWYRQDPGLGLRLIYFSYDVKMKEKGDIPEGYSVSREKKERFSLILESASTNQTSMYLCASSLARLPQETQYFGPGTRLLVL.

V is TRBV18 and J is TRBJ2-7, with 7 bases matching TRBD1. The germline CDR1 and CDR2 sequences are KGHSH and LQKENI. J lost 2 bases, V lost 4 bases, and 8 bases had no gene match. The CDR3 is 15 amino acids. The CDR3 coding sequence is TGTGCCAGCTCACGGGAAGGGGGCAGTCCCTACGAGCAGTACTTC. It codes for CASSREGGSPYEQYF.

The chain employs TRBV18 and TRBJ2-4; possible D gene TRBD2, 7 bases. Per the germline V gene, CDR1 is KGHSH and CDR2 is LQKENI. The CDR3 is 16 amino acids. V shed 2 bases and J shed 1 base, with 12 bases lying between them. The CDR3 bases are TGTGCCAGCTCACCAAGGGGGGGACTGGCCAAAAACATTCAGTACTTC. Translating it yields CASSPRGGLAKNIQYF.

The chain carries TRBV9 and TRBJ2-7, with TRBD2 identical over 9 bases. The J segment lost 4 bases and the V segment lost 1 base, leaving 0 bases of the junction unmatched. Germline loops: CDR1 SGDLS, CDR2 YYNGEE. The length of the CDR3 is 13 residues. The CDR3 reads CASSVLAGYEQYF. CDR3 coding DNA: TGTGCCAGCAGCGTACTAGCGGGGTACGAGCAGTACTTC.

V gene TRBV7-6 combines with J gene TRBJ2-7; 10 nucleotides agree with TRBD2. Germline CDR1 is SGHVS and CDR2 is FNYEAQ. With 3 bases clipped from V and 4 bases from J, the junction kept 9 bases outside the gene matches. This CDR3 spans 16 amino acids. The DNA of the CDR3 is TGTGCCAGCAGCTTTCTAGCGGGGGAGGAGTGGTACGAGCAGTACTTC. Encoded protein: CASSFLAGEEWYEQYF.

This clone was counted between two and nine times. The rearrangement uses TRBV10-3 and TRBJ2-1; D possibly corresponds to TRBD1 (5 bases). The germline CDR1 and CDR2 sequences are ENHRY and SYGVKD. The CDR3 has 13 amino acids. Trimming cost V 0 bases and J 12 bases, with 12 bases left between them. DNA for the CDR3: TGTGCCATCAGTGAGTCGGGGCCGAATAGGCAGTTCTTC. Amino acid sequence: CAISESGPNRQFF.

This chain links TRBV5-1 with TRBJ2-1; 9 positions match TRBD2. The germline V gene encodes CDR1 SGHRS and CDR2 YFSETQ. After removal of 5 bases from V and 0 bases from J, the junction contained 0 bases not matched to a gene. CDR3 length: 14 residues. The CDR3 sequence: CASSSGSSYNEQFF. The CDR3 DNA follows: TGCGCCAGCAGTAGCGGGAGCTCCTACAATGAGCAGTTCTTC.

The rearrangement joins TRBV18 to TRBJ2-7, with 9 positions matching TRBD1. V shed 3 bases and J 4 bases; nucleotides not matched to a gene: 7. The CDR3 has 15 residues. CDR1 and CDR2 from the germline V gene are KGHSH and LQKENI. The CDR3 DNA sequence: TGTGCCAGCTCACCGGGACAGGGAGACTTTTACGAGCAGTACTTC. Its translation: CASSPGQGDFYEQYF.